Listed below are T cell receptor beta chains from one sample, sequenced in a study of blood T cell repertoires in COVID-19. The method was immunoSEQ multiplex PCR; TCRdb's version includes in-frame clones alone and lacks a portion of them. The sample lists tens of thousands of clones, approximately 85% occurring once. Specimen: peripheral blood. The receptors here all came from a man in his 60s with acute or convalescent COVID-19. Each CDR3 is given with its conserved first and last residue. A D gene is named only where the DNA matches it firmly. Where a row states a size, it is once, few, many or the class of an expanded clone; other rows omit it.

clone_size j_call v_call d_call cdr3_aa cdr3_nt
. TRBJ1-1 TRBV5-8 . CASSPKGGLNTEAFF TGTGCCAGCAGCCCGAAGGGGGGGCTGAACACTGAAGCTTTCTTT
. TRBJ2-1 TRBV19 TRBD1 CATTPDRGRGEQFF TGTGCCACAACACCCGACAGGGGGCGCGGAGAGCAGTTCTTC
. TRBJ1-5 TRBV7-9 . CASSLGQGIQPQHF TGTGCCAGCAGCTTAGGTCAGGGGATTCAGCCCCAGCATTTT
. TRBJ2-5 TRBV24-1 . CATSDSAPQGVFEETQYF TGTGCCACCAGTGATTCGGCACCACAGGGTGTGTTCGAGGAGACCCAGTACTTC
medium-sized TRBJ1-6 TRBV11-2 TRBD1 CASSFTGDNSPLHF TGTGCCAGCAGCTTCACAGGGGATAATTCACCCCTCCACTTT
. TRBJ2-1 TRBV7-3 TRBD1 CASSPGVTGGYNEQFF TGTGCCAGCAGCCCCGGGGTGACAGGGGGCTACAATGAGCAGTTCTTC
once TRBJ2-5 TRBV5-1 TRBD2 CASSLAGTSGETQYF TGCGCCAGCAGCTTGGCCGGGACTAGCGGGGAGACCCAGTACTTC
. TRBJ2-1 TRBV7-9 TRBD2 CASSPVGLAEEQFF TGTGCCAGCAGCCCCGTAGGGCTAGCGGAAGAGCAGTTCTTC
. TRBJ2-3 TRBV28 . CASSLGGGRDTDTQYF TGTGCCAGCAGTTTAGGAGGGGGGAGGGACACAGATACGCAGTATTTT
. TRBJ1-1 TRBV29-1 TRBD1 CSVEWTGGLAFF TGCAGCGTTGAGTGGACAGGGGGCTTAGCTTTCTTT
. TRBJ2-3 TRBV3-1/TRBV3-2 TRBD2 CASSQDLAGQAGTQYF TGTGCCAGCAGCCAAGATTTAGCGGGTCAGGCCGGTACGCAGTATTTT
. TRBJ2-2 TRBV2 . CASSTILLGGGPGELFF TGTGCCAGCAGCACAATCCTCCTGGGGGGTGGGCCCGGGGAGCTGTTTTTT
. TRBJ2-5 TRBV19 . CASSIDLSRTETQYF TGTGCCAGTAGTATAGATCTGTCCAGAACCGAGACCCAGTACTTC
. TRBJ2-7 TRBV18 TRBD1 CASSPRTGGFLVEQYF TGTGCCAGCTCGCCTCGGACAGGGGGTTTTCTTGTGGAGCAGTACTTC
. TRBJ2-1 TRBV3-1/TRBV3-2 TRBD1 CASSPGTVYNEQFF TGTGCCAGCAGCCCCGGGACAGTATACAATGAGCAGTTCTTC
. TRBJ2-5 TRBV11-2 . CASSTGLRETQYF TGTGCCAGCAGCACGGGACTTCGGGAGACCCAGTACTTC
. TRBJ2-7 TRBV18 . CASSPGSGVEQYF TGTGCCAGCTCACCGGGGTCAGGGGTCGAGCAGTACTTC
. TRBJ2-1 TRBV3-1/TRBV3-2 TRBD2 CASSTSKGLAGANYNEQFF TGTGCCAGCTCCACGTCTAAGGGACTAGCGGGAGCTAACTACAATGAGCAGTTCTTC
. TRBJ1-1 TRBV19 . CASSIVRGNTEAFF TGTGCCAGTAGTATAGTTCGGGGGAACACTGAAGCTTTCTTT
. TRBJ1-4 TRBV18 . CASSYSTTNEKLFF TGTGCCAGCTCATACAGTACAACTAATGAAAAACTGTTTTTT
. TRBJ1-2 TRBV5-1 TRBD1 CASSPTGPYNGYTF TGCGCCAGCAGCCCGACAGGGCCTTATAATGGCTACACCTTC
. TRBJ2-7 TRBV6-6 . CASSSFDEQYF TGTGCCAGCAGTTCCTTCGACGAGCAGTACTTC
once TRBJ1-6 TRBV11-1 TRBD1 CASSPGTDWNSPLHF TGTGCCAGCAGCCCAGGGACAGACTGGAATTCACCCCTCCACTTT
. TRBJ1-5 TRBV10-3 . CAISEGGSNQPQHF TGTGCCATCAGTGAGGGGGGGTCCAATCAGCCCCAGCATTTT
once TRBJ1-1 TRBV5-1 . CASSLGDTPLNTEAFF TGCGCCAGCAGCTTGGGCGACACCCCGCTGAACACTGAAGCTTTCTTT
. TRBJ1-1 TRBV24-1 . CATSDGSSAEAFF TGTGCCACCAGTGATGGTTCGTCGGCTGAAGCTTTCTTT
. TRBJ1-1 TRBV6-6 . CASTRQADTEAFF TGTGCCAGCACAAGACAGGCGGACACTGAAGCTTTCTTT
. TRBJ1-3 TRBV3-1/TRBV3-2 . CASSQGRVQTNTIYF TGTGCCAGCAGCCAAGGGAGGGTTCAAACAAACACCATATATTTT
. TRBJ1-2 TRBV20-1 . CRATGPYGYTF TGCAGGGCTACAGGGCCATATGGCTACACCTTC
. TRBJ2-7 TRBV30 TRBD2 CAWSPQTSGRVF TGTGCCTGGAGCCCACAGACTAGCGGGAGGGTCTTC
. TRBJ1-1 TRBV30 . CAWSPTGGTEAFF TGTGCCTGGAGTCCCACGGGAGGGACTGAAGCTTTCTTT
once TRBJ2-5 TRBV29-1 . CSVAGQIQETQYF TGCAGCGTTGCTGGCCAAATCCAAGAGACCCAGTACTTC